A selection of T cell receptor beta chains follows, all from one sample in a study of Graves' ophthalmopathy and Graves' hyperthyroidism. One entry per CDR3 protein, called by TCRdb with MiXCR from the multiplex PCR reads. The sample lists about 400,000 distinct CDR3 sequences; over 20% were seen once. Source material: peripheral blood. The receptor set was obtained from a woman aged 18 to 35 with stable Graves' hyperthyroidism. CDR3s include the opening cysteine and the closing phenylalanine or tryptophan. D genes are given only for firm matches. Expanded clones are given a class, and other clones once, few, many or no size at all.

d_gene: -
abundance: few
v_gene: TRBV24-1
j_gene: TRBJ2-6
len: 20
CDR3nt: TGTGCCACCAGTGAATACACCGGGACCCCAATGGAGTCTGGGGCCAACGTCCTGACTTTC
CDR3aa: CATSEYTGTPMESGANVLTF

d_gene: -
abundance: once
v_gene: TRBV20-1
j_gene: TRBJ1-2
len: 11
CDR3nt: TGCAGTGCCCGTCGGGAGGATCCCTACACCTTC
CDR3aa: CSARREDPYTF

d_gene: -
abundance: many
v_gene: TRBV30
j_gene: TRBJ1-2
len: 13
CDR3nt: TGTGCCTGGAGTGTACGTGCAGGGGACGGCTACACCTTC
CDR3aa: CAWSVRAGDGYTF

d_gene: -
abundance: many
v_gene: TRBV6-1
j_gene: TRBJ1-6
len: 13
CDR3nt: TGTGCCAGCAAGGACATATACAATTCACCCCTCCACTTT
CDR3aa: CASKDIYNSPLHF

d_gene: -
abundance: many
v_gene: TRBV4-3
j_gene: TRBJ1-6
len: 15
CDR3nt: TGCGCCAGCAGCCAAGATTCAGACGCCCGCTTACCCCTCCACTTT
CDR3aa: CASSQDSDARLPLHF

d_gene: TRBD1
abundance: many
v_gene: TRBV4-1
j_gene: TRBJ1-1
len: 12
CDR3nt: TGCGCCAGCAGCCTTTTAAGACAGGGGGTTTTCTTT
CDR3aa: CASSLLRQGVFF

d_gene: -
abundance: many
v_gene: TRBV6-5
j_gene: TRBJ1-6
len: 16
CDR3nt: TGTGCCAGCAGTTACTCGCGCCATTCAGGGAATTCACCCCTCCACTTT
CDR3aa: CASSYSRHSGNSPLHF

d_gene: -
abundance: many
v_gene: TRBV20-1
j_gene: TRBJ1-6
len: 12
CDR3nt: TGCAGTGCTCGGTCGGGTAATTCACCCCTCCACTTT
CDR3aa: CSARSGNSPLHF

d_gene: -
abundance: many
v_gene: TRBV20-1
j_gene: TRBJ2-7
len: 14
CDR3nt: TGCAGTGCCGTCCGCGCGGGTGCTCTGGGGGAGCAGTACTTC
CDR3aa: CSAVRAGALGEQYF

d_gene: TRBD1
abundance: many
v_gene: TRBV20-1
j_gene: TRBJ1-5
len: 14
CDR3nt: TGCAGTGCCAGGGGACAGGAAGCTAATCAGCCCCAGCATTTT
CDR3aa: CSARGQEANQPQHF

d_gene: TRBD1
abundance: -
v_gene: TRBV29-1
j_gene: TRBJ2-7
len: 12
CDR3nt: TGCAGCGTTGTGGACAGGGAGTACGAGCAGTACTTC
CDR3aa: CSVVDREYEQYF

d_gene: -
abundance: -
v_gene: TRBV5-5
j_gene: TRBJ2-2
len: 15
CDR3nt: TGTGCCAGCAGCTTGAACGGAGGGAACACCGGGGAGCTGTTTTTT
CDR3aa: CASSLNGGNTGELFF

d_gene: -
abundance: many
v_gene: TRBV4-1
j_gene: TRBJ2-4
len: 18
CDR3nt: TGCGCCAGCAGCCAGGGGGTCCCCCTTGGCTCGGCCAAAAACATTCAGTACTTC
CDR3aa: CASSQGVPLGSAKNIQYF

d_gene: -
abundance: many
v_gene: TRBV3-1
j_gene: TRBJ1-2
len: 15
CDR3nt: TGTGCCAGCAGCCAAGATCCCCGGGTTTCAGTTGGCTACACCTTC
CDR3aa: CASSQDPRVSVGYTF

d_gene: -
abundance: -
v_gene: TRBV28
j_gene: TRBJ2-7
len: 16
CDR3nt: TGTGCCAGCAGTTTACGGCTGGAAGGGCCCCCCTACGAGCAGTACTTC
CDR3aa: CASSLRLEGPPYEQYF

d_gene: -
abundance: many
v_gene: TRBV7-8
j_gene: TRBJ1-2
len: 15
CDR3nt: TGTGCCAGCAGCCCAGGGGCAGCTAGTGCCTATGGCTACACCTTC
CDR3aa: CASSPGAASAYGYTF

d_gene: TRBD1
abundance: many
v_gene: TRBV24-1
j_gene: TRBJ2-5
len: 16
CDR3nt: TGTGCCACCAGTGAAGCCAGGGGGTCCCGAGGTGAGACCCAGTACTTC
CDR3aa: CATSEARGSRGETQYF

d_gene: -
abundance: many
v_gene: TRBV6-5
j_gene: TRBJ2-7
len: 16
CDR3nt: TGTGCCAGCAGCAGTCCCCGGGACTCCCTCTCCTACGAGCAGTACTTC
CDR3aa: CASSSPRDSLSYEQYF

d_gene: TRBD2
abundance: once
v_gene: TRBV20-1
j_gene: TRBJ2-5
len: 14
CDR3nt: TGCAGTGCTACAAGCGGGGCTCTTCAAGAGACCCAGTACTTC
CDR3aa: CSATSGALQETQYF

d_gene: TRBD1
abundance: many
v_gene: TRBV28
j_gene: TRBJ2-2
len: 15
CDR3nt: TGTGCCAGCAGTTCCCCAGGGGGCACCACCGGGGAGCTGTTTTTT
CDR3aa: CASSSPGGTTGELFF

d_gene: -
abundance: -
v_gene: TRBV6-1
j_gene: TRBJ1-1
len: 15
CDR3nt: TGTGCCAGCAGTGGCCTCAGGAAAAAGAACACTGAAGCTTTCTTT
CDR3aa: CASSGLRKKNTEAFF

d_gene: TRBD1
abundance: many
v_gene: TRBV12-3/TRBV12-4
j_gene: TRBJ1-5
len: 13
CDR3nt: TGTGCCAGCAACGCAGGGGGTGGTCAGCCCCAGCATTTT
CDR3aa: CASNAGGGQPQHF

d_gene: TRBD1
abundance: many
v_gene: TRBV28
j_gene: TRBJ1-1
len: 15
CDR3nt: TGTGCCAGCACCCAGGGGGCGGGATTGAACACTGAAGCTTTCTTT
CDR3aa: CASTQGAGLNTEAFF

d_gene: -
abundance: many
v_gene: TRBV10-2
j_gene: TRBJ1-1
len: 13
CDR3nt: TGCGCCAGCAGGGAGGCTCGTAACACTGAAGCTTTCTTT
CDR3aa: CASREARNTEAFF

d_gene: TRBD2
abundance: many
v_gene: TRBV9
j_gene: TRBJ2-7
len: 15
CDR3nt: TGTGCCAGCAGCGTAGCCGCTAGCGGGAGCAACGAGCAGTACTTC
CDR3aa: CASSVAASGSNEQYF

d_gene: TRBD1
abundance: many
v_gene: TRBV20-1
j_gene: TRBJ1-1
len: 13
CDR3nt: TGCAGTGCTACCACAGGGGGCAACACTGAAGCTTTCTTT
CDR3aa: CSATTGGNTEAFF

d_gene: -
abundance: many
v_gene: TRBV13
j_gene: TRBJ2-2
len: 14
CDR3nt: TGTGCCAGCAGCGGATACAGGGCCAGCGGGGAGCTGTTTTTT
CDR3aa: CASSGYRASGELFF

d_gene: -
abundance: many
v_gene: TRBV25-1
j_gene: TRBJ1-1
len: 13
CDR3nt: TGTGCCAGCAGTGAAGGCGGACTATCTGAAGCTTTCTTT
CDR3aa: CASSEGGLSEAFF

d_gene: -
abundance: few
v_gene: TRBV28
j_gene: TRBJ2-7
len: 15
CDR3nt: TGTGCCAGCAGTTTAACGCCAGAGTTCACCTACGAGCAGTACTTC
CDR3aa: CASSLTPEFTYEQYF